The clone carrying this T cell receptor (beta chain) was observed a few times. Antigen specificity is unknown. The data derive from a study of T cells in Graves' hyperthyroidism and ophthalmopathy. Lactation, pregnancy, other autoimmune disease or uncontrolled infection led to exclusion of patients. Regions amplified from RNA transcripts were the TCR beta CDR3 regions. In the first-round RT-PCR of the TCR CDR3, the HTBI primer set was used. MiXCR, run by TCRdb on the multiplex PCR reads, gives a single entry per CDR3 protein. The profile shows about 480,000 distinct CDR3 sequences, roughly 14% of them singletons. The germline CDR1 and CDR2 sequences are SQVTM and ANQGSEA. The CDR3 is 14 amino acids. The germline V and J ends were trimmed by 7 bases and 2 bases, with 17 bases remaining between them. Study findings and constraints: Researchers found most expanded thyroid clonotypes above 0.001 in blood as well.

This chain uses TRBV29-1 with TRBJ1-1; D remains ambiguous. The source of this sequence is a woman younger than 30 with Graves' hyperthyroidism. Specimen: blood. The CDR3 here is CSALLRPSNTEAFF. DNA for the CDR3: TGCAGCGCCCTCCTGCGTCCCTCAAACACTGAAGCTTTCTTT.